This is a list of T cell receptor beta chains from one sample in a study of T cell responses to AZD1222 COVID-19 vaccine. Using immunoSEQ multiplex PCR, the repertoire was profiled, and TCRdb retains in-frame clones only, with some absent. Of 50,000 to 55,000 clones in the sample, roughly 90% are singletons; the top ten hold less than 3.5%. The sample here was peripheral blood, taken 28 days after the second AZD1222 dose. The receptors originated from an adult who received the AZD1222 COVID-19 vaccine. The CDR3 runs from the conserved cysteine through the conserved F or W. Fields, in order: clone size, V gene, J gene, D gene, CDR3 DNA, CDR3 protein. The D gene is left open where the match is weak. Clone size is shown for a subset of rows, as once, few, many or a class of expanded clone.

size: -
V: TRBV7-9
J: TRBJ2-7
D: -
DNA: TGTGCCAGCAGCTTAAGGGACGGCGGTACGCAGTACTTC
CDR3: CASSLRDGGTQYF

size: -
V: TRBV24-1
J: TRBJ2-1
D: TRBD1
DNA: TGTGCCACCAGTGATCTCCGGGACAGAGGTCACAATGAGCAGTTCTTC
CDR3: CATSDLRDRGHNEQFF

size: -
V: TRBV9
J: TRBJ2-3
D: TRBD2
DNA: TGTGCCAGCAGCGGACTAGCGGGAGCGGTGTCAGATACGCAGTATTTT
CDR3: CASSGLAGAVSDTQYF

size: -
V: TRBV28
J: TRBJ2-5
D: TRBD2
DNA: TGTGCCATTGCCGCTAGCGGGAGCTTCGTAGAGACCCAGTACTTC
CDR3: CAIAASGSFVETQYF

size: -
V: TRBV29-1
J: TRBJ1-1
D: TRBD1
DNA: TGCAGCGTTTGGACAGGGCGGAACACTGAAGCTTTCTTT
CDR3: CSVWTGRNTEAFF

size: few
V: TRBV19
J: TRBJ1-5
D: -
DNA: TGTGCCAGTAGTATGAGGCCCCCGGAGGATCAGCCCCAGCATTTT
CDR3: CASSMRPPEDQPQHF

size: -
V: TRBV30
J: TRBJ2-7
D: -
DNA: TGTGCCTGGGTTCAGGGGCCGAACGAGCAGTACTTC
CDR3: CAWVQGPNEQYF

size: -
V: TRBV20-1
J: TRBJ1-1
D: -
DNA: TGCAGTGCTAGTATCCGGATGAACACTGAAGCTTTCTTT
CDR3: CSASIRMNTEAFF

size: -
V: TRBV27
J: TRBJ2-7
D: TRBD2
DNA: TGTGCCAGCAGTTTATACGCGACCCCGGGGGGTTACGAGCAGTACTTC
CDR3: CASSLYATPGGYEQYF

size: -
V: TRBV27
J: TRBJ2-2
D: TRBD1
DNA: TGTGCCAGCAGTGTACAGGGGGCGGTCTCGAGGACCGGGGAGCTGTTTTTT
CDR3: CASSVQGAVSRTGELFF

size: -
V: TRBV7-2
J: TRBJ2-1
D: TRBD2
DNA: TGTGCCAGCAGCGTGAGCGGGAGCGTGTACAATGAGCAGTTCTTC
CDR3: CASSVSGSVYNEQFF

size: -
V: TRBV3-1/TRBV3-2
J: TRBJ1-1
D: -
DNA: TGTGCCAGCAGCCCCGCGGTAGGCAACACTGAAGCTTTCTTT
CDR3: CASSPAVGNTEAFF

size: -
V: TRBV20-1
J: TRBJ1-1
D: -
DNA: TGCAGTGCTAGAGATAGTTGGTCTGCGCGATTT
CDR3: CSARDSWSARF

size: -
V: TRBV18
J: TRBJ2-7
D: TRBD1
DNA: TGTGCCAGCTCACCCTCAACAGGGGGCTACGAGCAGTACTTC
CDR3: CASSPSTGGYEQYF

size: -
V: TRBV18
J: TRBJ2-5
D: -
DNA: TGTGCCAGCTCGCCACTGACAGGATACCAAGAGACCCAGTACTTC
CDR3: CASSPLTGYQETQYF

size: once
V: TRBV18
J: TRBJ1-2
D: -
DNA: TGTGCCAGCTCCCCCATGAGGGCGGAGAACTATGGCTACACCTTC
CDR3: CASSPMRAENYGYTF

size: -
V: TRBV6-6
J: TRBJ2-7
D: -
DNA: TGTGCCAGCAGTTACCTAGCTTTCTCCTACGAGCAGTACTTC
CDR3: CASSYLAFSYEQYF